This T cell receptor (beta chain) was documented in a study of chronic HIV infection and antiretroviral therapy (dated by TCRdb to the mid-2010s). Concerning this clonotype: There is no known antigen for this receptor. Per-base quality was not reported, and no clone a single base away is much larger than it.

The library came from 5' RACE. This sample was sequenced with an Illumina MiSeq. The public reads were run again by TCRdb, first through fastp at Q25 and then through MiXCR, and only productive beta chains were kept. Under each unique CDR3 protein, matching rows form one entry showing the most common genes and DNA. The sample has some 43,000 distinct CDR3 sequences on record, approximately 19% of them singletons. Around 2.8% of the sample rests with the top ten. The CDR3 has 14 amino acids, counting the end cysteine and phenylalanine. Only the CDR3 DNA is retained, 42 bases long and in frame from the first base.

This clonotype was obtained from an adult who had HIV and had not received antiretroviral therapy, or was an uninfected healthy control (not recorded which). This sequence uses TRBV21-1 and TRBJ1-2. TRBV21-1 is a pseudogene segment. The material sequenced was peripheral blood. The CDR3 corresponds to CASSRYRSNYGYTF. The nucleotide sequence is given as TGTGCCAGCAGCAGATATAGGTCCAACTATGGCTACACCTTC.